The clone carrying this T cell receptor beta chain was seen at least ten times. Antigen unknown. This entry comes from a study of T-cell memory formation after mild COVID-19. Overall study results and limits: In pre-infection memory, a portion of responding clones appeared, which suggested that cross-reactive memory joined.

A single record per CDR3 protein comes from TCRdb applying MiXCR to the 5' RACE reads. The sample holds approximately 150,000 distinct CDR3 sequences, 6% to 6.5% seen once. Specimen: PBMCs or a T cell subset sorted from them (not recorded which). The TCR sequence derives from an adult woman who had mild COVID-19 (a few samples of this study predate the infection). Cell type and time point are not known.

The CDR3, as DNA: TGTGCCACCAGTGATCTCCCCCGGCGTCTAGCGGGGAATAAAAACATTCAGTACTTC. It encodes CATSDLPRRLAGNKNIQYF. The rearrangement links TRBV24-1 to TRBJ2-4, with 9 bases aligning to TRBD2. V lost 3 bases and J lost 4; bases outside the gene matches: 15. The CDR3 extends over 19 amino acids. Germline V gives CDR1 KGHDR, CDR2 SFDVKD.